This TCR beta chain was recovered during a study of control samples from healthy donors and cancer patients. The length of the CDR3 is 10 residues. Germline V gene sequence: CDR1 SGHTS, CDR2 YDEGEE. V lost 6 bases and J lost 11, with 12 bases in between. This clone has just a few counts. The repertoire was sequenced with immunoSEQ multiplex PCR; TCRdb's copy has only in-frame clones and lacks some. The sample has tens of thousands of clones, about 85% seen once. The sample taken for sequencing was blood. The sequence came from a woman between 65 and 79 years old in good health. This sequence joins TRBV5-8 and TRBJ2-7, with D unresolved. CDR3 loop: CASNYPEKYF. In DNA form, the CDR3 reads TGTGCCAGCAACTACCCGGAAAAGTACTTC.